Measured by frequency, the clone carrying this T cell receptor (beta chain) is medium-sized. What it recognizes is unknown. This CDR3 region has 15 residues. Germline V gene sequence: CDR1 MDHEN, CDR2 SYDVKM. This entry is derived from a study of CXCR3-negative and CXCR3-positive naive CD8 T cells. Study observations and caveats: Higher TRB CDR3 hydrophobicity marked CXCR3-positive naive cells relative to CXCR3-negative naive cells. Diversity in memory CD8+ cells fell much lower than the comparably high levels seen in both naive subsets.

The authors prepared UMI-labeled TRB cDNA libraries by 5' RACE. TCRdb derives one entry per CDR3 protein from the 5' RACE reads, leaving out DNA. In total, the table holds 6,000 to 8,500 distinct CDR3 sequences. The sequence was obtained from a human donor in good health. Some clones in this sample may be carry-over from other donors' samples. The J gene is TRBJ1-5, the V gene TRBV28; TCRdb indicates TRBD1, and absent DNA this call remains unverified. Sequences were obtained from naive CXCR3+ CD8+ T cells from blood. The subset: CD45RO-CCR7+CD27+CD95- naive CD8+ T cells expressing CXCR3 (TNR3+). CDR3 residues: CASGIGQSMNQPQHF.